Each of the 30 T cell receptor beta chains below was sequenced from the same sample in a study of cytomegalovirus exposure and HLA in healthy donors. 60 Vbeta and 13 Jbeta primers were used in PCR. Profiled with immunoSEQ multiplex PCR; TCRdb holds only in-frame clones, not every one. The sample has 150,000 to 200,000 clones, about 75% seen once; the top ten hold around 8.3%. Sample: PBMCs. Every receptor here comes from a woman aged 40 to 50 in good health and CMV-seropositive.

This chain connects TRBV9 to TRBJ2-3, with TRBD1 matching 8 bases. V shed 4 bases, J shed 0 bases, and the junction held 10 bases outside the gene matches. This CDR3 is 17 amino acids long. Germline lookup yields CDR1 SGDLS and CDR2 YYNGEE. The CDR3 loop reads CASSPQTGVTSTDTQYF. DNA of the CDR3: TGTGCCAGCAGCCCCCAGACAGGGGTCACTAGCACAGATACGCAGTATTTT.

V is TRBV28 and J is TRBJ1-2; no definite D call. With 2 bases removed from V and 0 bases from J, the gap between germline ends came to 16 bases. Germline assignment: CDR1 MDHEN and CDR2 SYDVKM. The CDR3 has 17 amino acids. CDR3 sequence: CASSLPSNFLSNYGYTF. The CDR3 DNA follows: TGTGCCAGCAGTTTACCCTCTAACTTCCTCTCTAACTATGGCTACACCTTC.

The chain uses TRBV6-5 and TRBJ2-5; D not certain. Judging by the DNA end, TRBJ2-7 fits better; the J call may be wrong. The germline CDR1 and CDR2 sequences are MNHEY and SVGAGI. This CDR3 is built from 11 residues. The chain's CDR3 is CASRNSLEQYF. The CDR3 DNA reads TGTGCCAGCAGGAATAGCCTCGAGCAGTACTTC.

This clone occurred once. CDR3 nucleotide sequence: TGTGCCAGCAGCCCCGGGACTAGCGGGGTCAATGAGCAGTTCTTC. This sequence encodes CASSPGTSGVNEQFF. V gene TRBV6-5 combines with J gene TRBJ2-1, with TRBD2 matching over 13 bases. The CDR3 extends over 15 amino acids. With V trimmed by 6 bases and J by 6 bases, 5 bases remained unmatched. Germline CDR1 reads MNHEY; CDR2 reads SVGAGI.

This clone was picked up a small number of times. The rearrangement links TRBV29-1 to TRBJ2-1; tentatively, D is TRBD2 (5 bases). With 4 bases removed from V and 9 bases from J, the gap between germline ends came to 10 bases. This CDR3 contains 11 residues. The germline V gene encodes CDR1 SQVTM and CDR2 ANQGSEA. The CDR3 protein is CSVVTGIEQFF. CDR3 nucleotide sequence: TGCAGCGTTGTAACGGGAATTGAGCAGTTCTTC.

J is TRBJ2-5 and V is TRBV19; 13 bases fit TRBD2. The CDR3 runs to 16 residues. Losses at the gene ends were 5 bases for V and 5 bases for J; bases not matched to a gene: 8. The germline V gene encodes CDR1 LNHDA and CDR2 SQIVND (reference sequence). CDR3 protein: CASSYRLAGGLETQYF. In DNA, the CDR3 is TGTGCCAGTAGTTATCGACTAGCGGGAGGTTTGGAGACCCAGTACTTC.

This clone has a handful of counts. This sequence joins TRBV19 and TRBJ1-1, with D perhaps TRBD1 (5 bases). The germline V and J ends were trimmed by 4 bases and 4 bases, with 13 bases remaining between them. The germline gives CDR1 LNHDA, CDR2 SQIVND (reference sequence). CDR3 length equals 14 residues. Here the CDR3 DNA reads TGTGCCAGTAGTACCTCTCTGCAGGGCACTGAAGCTTTCTTT. Translating it yields CASSTSLQGTEAFF.

This clone was seen only a few times. The chain links TRBV6-1 to TRBJ2-7, with a possible D match to TRBD1 (5 bases). Germline V gene data show CDR1 as MNHNS and CDR2 as SASEGT. Trimming took off 10 bases at V and 3 bases at J, with 16 bases between the two ends. This CDR3 region has 13 residues. The CDR3 spells CAIETPGLYEQYF. The CDR3 DNA follows: TGTGCCATTGAAACCCCAGGGCTCTACGAGCAGTACTTC.

J is TRBJ1-3 and V is TRBV11-2; D is unclear. Germline CDR1 reads SGHAT; CDR2 reads FQNNGV. The CDR3 is 15 amino acids. V gave up 7 bases and J gave up 2 bases, with 15 bases separating them. The CDR3 loop reads CASTQAYGPGNTIYF. The CDR3 DNA is TGTGCCAGCACCCAGGCCTATGGGCCTGGAAACACCATATATTTT.

With regard to this clone: Other nucleotide sequences from this sample produce the same CDR3. This chain joins TRBV11-2 and TRBJ2-5; TRBD2 aligns across 12 bases. V shed 5 bases, J shed 5 bases, and the junction held 6 bases outside the gene matches. Germline-derived CDR1 and CDR2 are SGHAT and FQNNGV. The CDR3 runs 15 residues. In DNA, the CDR3 is TGTGCCAGCAGCCTGACTAGCGGGAGTCTGGAGACCCAGTACTTC. It is translated as CASSLTSGSLETQYF.

The CDR3 is CATSRDPSGTYEQYF. DNA for the CDR3: TGTGCCACCAGCAGAGACCCTAGCGGGACTTACGAGCAGTACTTC. V is TRBV15 and J is TRBJ2-7, with 9 bases identical to TRBD2. V shed 0 bases, J shed 4 bases, and the junction held 4 bases outside the gene matches. CDR3 length: 15 amino acids. The germline CDR1 and CDR2 sequences are LNHNV and YYDKDF (reference sequence). Using reference TRBV15 and TRBJ2-7 for the parts outside the CDR3, the full variable domain is DAMVIQNPRYQVTQFGKPVTLSCSQTLNHNVMYWYQQKSSQAPKLLFHYYDKDFNNEADTPDNFQSRRPNTSFCFLDIRSPGLGDTAMYLCATSRDPSGTYEQYFGPGTRLTVT.

Details on this clone: The junction does not match germline at one end; this may be a read error. The rearrangement links TRBV2 to TRBJ2-5; possibly TRBD2 for D (5 bases). This CDR3 spans 11 amino acids. Germline V CDR1 and CDR2: SNHLY, FYNNEI. CDR3 sequence (DNA): TGTGCCAGCAGTGAAGTCGAGGGCGGTGACTTC. Protein product: CASSEVEGGDF. Combining the CDR3 with reference TRBV2 and TRBJ2-5 gives the whole variable domain EPEVTQTPSHQVTQMGQEVILRCVPISNHLYFYWYRQILGQKVEFLVSFYNNEISEKSEIFDDQFSVERPDGSNFTLKIRSTKLEDSAMYFCASSEVEGGDFGPGTRLLVL.

This clone was seen only a few times. The chain couples TRBV2 to TRBJ2-1, with 8 bases that match TRBD2. The CDR3 extends over 15 amino acids. Germline V gene lookup returns CDR1 SNHLY and CDR2 FYNNEI. V trimming: 8 bases; J trimming: 7 bases; junction bases outside the gene matches: 13. The CDR3, as DNA: TGTGCCAGCCGGGGTCCGACTAGCGAACCTAATGAGCAGTTCTTC. As protein: CASRGPTSEPNEQFF.

The chain recombines TRBV28 with TRBJ1-2; 7 bases map to TRBD1. The CDR3 contains 15 residues. V lost 6 bases to trimming and J lost 3 bases; unmatched junction nucleotides: 10. Germline loops: CDR1 MDHEN, CDR2 SYDVKM. The CDR3 DNA reads as TGTGCCAGCAGATCACAGGGGCGTTCAGACTATGGCTACACCTTC. The encoded protein is CASRSQGRSDYGYTF.

In DNA, the CDR3 is TGTGCCAGCAGCTTGAGACTAGCGCAGGTTAATGAGCAGTTCTTC. It yields the protein CASSLRLAQVNEQFF. The chain couples TRBV5-6 to TRBJ2-1; TRBD2 aligns across 8 bases. Germline V gene lookup returns CDR1 SGHDT and CDR2 YYEEEE. V shed 1 base and J 7 bases; nucleotides not matched to a gene: 7. The CDR3 is made up of 15 amino acids.

V usage is TRBV5-8 and J usage is TRBJ2-2, with a tentative D call TRBD1 (6 bases). Trimming stripped 1 base from V and 5 bases from J, with 9 bases between. Germline values: CDR1 SGHTS, CDR2 YDEGEE. The CDR3 totals 14 residues. CDR3 coding DNA: TGTGCCAGCAGCTTGACAGGGAGAACCGGGGAGCTGTTTTTT. It is translated as CASSLTGRTGELFF.

This clone was counted only a few times. This rearrangement joins TRBV28 to TRBJ2-3; TRBD1 is a possible D gene (6 bases). Trimming removed 4 bases from V and 3 bases from J, with 14 bases in between. The CDR3 extends over 15 amino acids. CDR1 and CDR2 from the germline V gene are MDHEN and SYDVKM. CDR3 nucleotide sequence: TGTGCCAGCAGTTCCCCCAGGGGAAGTACAGATACGCAGTATTTT. Translated, it gives CASSSPRGSTDTQYF.

The chain employs TRBV6-6 and TRBJ1-1; 7 positions match TRBD1. CDR1 and CDR2 from the germline V gene are MNHNY and SVGAGI (reference sequence). This CDR3 is built from 14 residues. V gave up 6 bases and J gave up 4 bases; unmatched junction bases: 8. This CDR3 reads CASSYPGGPTEAFF. The CDR3 region has the DNA TGTGCCAGCAGCTACCCAGGGGGGCCCACTGAAGCTTTCTTT.

The rearrangement uses TRBV14 and TRBJ2-3; D perhaps matches TRBD2 (5 bases). Trimming removed 5 bases from V and 4 bases from J, with 13 bases in between. The CDR3 length is 14 residues. Germline V CDR1 and CDR2: SGHDN, FVKESK. In DNA, the CDR3 is TGTGCCAGCAGCTTCGGAGGTGGGGCAGATACGCAGTATTTT. Translation: CASSFGGGADTQYF.

This clone was recorded once. This chain links TRBV30 with TRBJ1-5, with 8 bases that match TRBD1. This CDR3 is 17 amino acids long. Per germline, CDR1 GTSNPN and CDR2 SVGIG (reference sequence). The J segment lost 0 bases and the V segment lost 1 base, leaving 8 bases of the junction unmatched. CDR3 region: CAWSGGRTGNSNQPQHF. CDR3 DNA sequence: TGTGCCTGGAGTGGGGGAAGGACAGGGAATAGCAATCAGCCCCAGCATTTT.

V gene TRBV6-6 combines with J gene TRBJ2-4; 7 positions agree with TRBD1. CDR1 and CDR2 from the germline V gene are MNHNY and SVGAGI (reference sequence). The CDR3 totals 15 residues. V lost 6 bases, J lost 6 bases, and 11 bases stayed unmatched. The CDR3 DNA reads as TGTGCCAGCAGCCCTACCGACAGGGTGGGAAACATTCAGTACTTC. Translating it yields CASSPTDRVGNIQYF.

A remark on this clone: The identical CDR3 is also encoded by other nucleotide sequences in the sample. This chain uses TRBV6-1 with TRBJ2-1; 13 bases map to TRBD2. The CDR3 is 15 amino acids. J lost 6 bases, V lost 7 bases, and 6 bases had no gene match. CDR1 and CDR2 (germline): MNHNS, SASEGT. In nucleotides, the CDR3 is TGTGCCAGCACTATTGGACTAGCGGGAGCCAATGAGCAGTTCTTC. Its protein product is CASTIGLAGANEQFF.

The chain couples TRBV11-2 to TRBJ1-3; 8 bases are a match to TRBD1. V shed 7 bases and J 5 bases; nucleotides not matched to a gene: 7. This CDR3 is 14 amino acids long. The germline gives CDR1 SGHAT, CDR2 FQNNGV. CDR3 nucleotide sequence: TGTGCCAGCACCAACCGGACAGGGCGAAACACCATATATTTT. Amino acids: CASTNRTGRNTIYF.

The chain employs TRBV6-5 and TRBJ2-5; tentative D call: TRBD2 (6 bases). CDR1 MNHEY and CDR2 SVGAGI come from the germline V gene. The CDR3 spans 12 residues. Trimming stripped 6 bases from V and 5 bases from J, with 10 bases between. CDR3 nucleotide sequence: TGTGCCAGCAGCAGACTAGGGGAGACCCAGTACTTC. It codes for CASSRLGETQYF.

The V gene is TRBV6-6, the J gene TRBJ2-7; 8 positions match TRBD1. With V trimmed by 6 bases and J by 5 bases, 9 bases remained unmatched. Per the germline V gene, CDR1 is MNHNY and CDR2 is SVGAGI (reference sequence). This CDR3 has 14 amino acids. CDR3: CASSHGQGGNEQYF. For the CDR3, the DNA is TGTGCCAGCAGCCACGGACAGGGTGGAAACGAGCAGTACTTC.

This chain connects TRBV4-1 to TRBJ2-5, with D maybe TRBD1 (5 bases). Trimming removed 0 bases from V and 7 bases from J, with 15 bases in between. The CDR3 sequence is 15 residues long. The germline V gene has CDR1 MGHRA and CDR2 YSYEKL. The CDR3 loop is CASSQDLGASGTQYF. DNA for the CDR3: TGCGCCAGCAGCCAAGATCTAGGGGCCTCGGGGACCCAGTACTTC.

The rearrangement joins TRBV7-9 to TRBJ1-1; no firm D call. The CDR3 covers 15 residues. Per the germline V gene, CDR1 is SEHNR and CDR2 is FQNEAQ (reference sequence). Trimming stripped 1 base from V and 0 bases from J, with 9 bases between. The CDR3 region has the DNA TGTGCCAGCAGCTTAGGGCTTCGGGTGAACACTGAAGCTTTCTTT. Translation: CASSLGLRVNTEAFF. Variable domain in full (rest from reference TRBV7-9 and TRBJ1-1): DTGVSQNPRHKITKRGQNVTFRCDPISEHNRLYWYRQTLGQGPEFLTYFQNEAQLEKSRLLSDRFSAERPKGSFSTLEIQRTEQGDSAMYLCASSLGLRVNTEAFFGQGTRLTVV.

The count of this clone is one. The chain uses TRBV19 and TRBJ2-5; 7 bases are a match to TRBD1. Looked up from germline, CDR1 is LNHDA and CDR2 is SQIVND (reference sequence). The CDR3 has 14 amino acids. The V segment lost 6 bases and the J segment 4 bases; nucleotides outside the gene matches: 8. The CDR3 spells CASRETGKGETQYF. The CDR3 DNA is TGTGCCAGTAGGGAGACAGGGAAGGGAGAGACCCAGTACTTC.

V gene TRBV7-2 combines with J gene TRBJ2-1, with a tentative D call TRBD2 (5 bases). Looked up from germline, CDR1 is SGHTA and CDR2 is FQGNSA. V lost 4 bases and J 9 bases, leaving 16 bases between the germline ends. This CDR3 spans 14 amino acids. The CDR3: CASSSDLLGSEQFF. In DNA, the CDR3 is TGTGCCAGCAGCTCCGACCTACTAGGGAGTGAGCAGTTCTTC.

The chain employs TRBV9 and TRBJ2-5, with D possibly being TRBD2 (6 bases). Trimming removed 0 bases at V and 4 bases at J, with 13 bases between. The CDR3 runs 15 residues. Per the germline V gene, CDR1 is SGDLS and CDR2 is YYNGEE. The CDR3 spells CASSVGVGRGETQYF. In nucleotides, the CDR3 is TGTGCCAGCAGCGTAGGGGTCGGGAGAGGAGAGACCCAGTACTTC.